The 9 T cell receptor beta chains below were found in one sample sequenced in a study of human T cells and chemical hapten exposure. TCRdb called the RACE reads again in MiXCR, with one record for every CDR3 protein. Of approximately 350,000 distinct CDR3 sequences in the sample, 6% to 7% were seen once. The time point: patch test 2, 6 weeks after DPC sensitization. As for treatment: therapeutic diphenylcyclopropenone sensitization with weekly scalp DPC. The source material was whole blood, sampled in connection with sensitization to the hapten diphenylcyclopropenone (DPC). The receptors here all came from a woman aged 18-29 years with alopecia areata. Some clones in this sample may be carry-over from other donors' samples.

This clonotype has just one count. This may stem from a read error, because a much larger clone lies one nucleotide away. J is TRBJ2-3 and V is TRBV7-8; TRBD2 aligns across 9 bases. CDR1 is SGHVS and CDR2 is FQNEAQ in the germline V gene. J lost 2 bases, V lost 4 bases, and 10 bases had no gene match. This CDR3 comprises 17 residues. The CDR3 region is CASSSAAGGILTDTQYF. The CDR3 bases are TGTGCCAGCAGCTCAGCGGCGGGGGGGATACTCACAGATACGCAGTATTTT.

This clonotype has a handful of counts. The chain recombines TRBV6-2 or TRBV6-3 with TRBJ1-2; no firm D call. The germline V gene has CDR1 MNHEY and CDR2 SVGEGT. Trimming took 2 bases from V and 4 from J, leaving 11 bases between them. The CDR3 spans 14 residues. DNA for the CDR3: TGTGCCAGCAGTTACCGGCAGAACCCCTATGGCTACACCTTC. It yields the protein CASSYRQNPYGYTF.

This clonotype came up a few times. This CDR3 is CSARGEADTGELFF. The CDR3, as DNA: TGCAGTGCTAGAGGGGAAGCGGACACCGGGGAGCTGTTTTTT. This chain links TRBV20-1 with TRBJ2-2; perhaps TRBD2 as D (5 bases). Germline lookup yields CDR1 DFQATT and CDR2 SNEGSKA (reference sequence). The V end lost 1 base, the J end lost 3 bases, and 9 bases lay between the germline ends. The length of the CDR3 is 14 residues.

The V and J genes are TRBV9 and TRBJ2-7, with 8 positions matching TRBD2. The CDR3 contains 15 residues. Germline CDR1 and CDR2: SGDLS and YYNGEE. The junction had 7 bases not matched to a gene; V was cut back by 4 bases and J by 1 base. The CDR3: CASSPSTSGSYEQYF. CDR3 bases: TGTGCCAGCAGCCCAAGCACTAGCGGATCCTACGAGCAGTACTTC.

This chain joins TRBV5-1 and TRBJ1-5, with D hard to call. This CDR3 is 15 amino acids long. Germline values: CDR1 SGHRS, CDR2 YFSETQ. V was trimmed by 0 bases and J by 5 bases, leaving 12 bases between them. The DNA for the CDR3 is TGCGCCAGCAGCTTGGTAGGGTCACCGGATCAGCCCCAGCATTTT. This sequence encodes CASSLVGSPDQPQHF.

This clonotype was seen repeatedly, ten times or more. The rearrangement joins TRBV13 to TRBJ1-1, with D perhaps TRBD1 (5 bases). CDR3 length: 15 residues. Germline CDR1 and CDR2: PRHDT and FYEKMQ (reference sequence). The V end lost 5 bases, the J end lost 5 bases, and 18 bases lay between the germline ends. In DNA, the CDR3 is TGTGCCAGCAGCCCTAAGGGGACCCGGGGGACTGAAGCTTTCTTT. Its protein product is CASSPKGTRGTEAFF.

This chain connects TRBV7-2 to TRBJ2-5; tentative D call: TRBD2 (6 bases). The CDR3 extends over 14 amino acids. V shed 2 bases and J shed 1 base, with 8 bases lying between them. The germline CDR1 and CDR2 sequences are SGHTA and FQGNSA. The CDR3 DNA follows: TGTGCCAGCAGCTTAAATAGCGGCCAAGAGACCCAGTACTTC. Its protein is CASSLNSGQETQYF. Supplemented by reference TRBV7-2 and TRBJ2-5, the full variable domain reads GAGVSQSPSNKVTEKGKDVELRCDPISGHTALYWYRQSLGQGLEFLIYFQGNSAPDKSGLPSDRFSAERTGGSVSTLTIQRTQQEDSAVYLCASSLNSGQETQYFGPGTRLLVL.

The gene calls are TRBV7-2 and TRBJ2-1; TRBD2 might be the D (6 bases). Germline assignment: CDR1 SGHTA and CDR2 FQGNSA. CDR3 length: 18 residues. With 5 bases removed from V and 4 bases from J, the gap between germline ends came to 24 bases. CDR3 protein: CASSRPVTGTSSYNEQFF. CDR3 sequence (DNA): TGTGCCAGCAGCCGTCCCGTAACCGGGACTTCTTCTTACAATGAGCAGTTCTTC.

Only one count was recorded for this clonotype. The chain uses TRBV19 and TRBJ1-5, with no clear D. Germline loops: CDR1 LNHDA, CDR2 SQIVND (reference sequence). This CDR3 has 14 amino acids. Trimming cost V 7 bases and J 3 bases, with 13 bases left between them. In DNA, the CDR3 is TGTGCCAGTAACGTGCTCTCTTACAATCAGCCCCAGCATTTT. It codes for CASNVLSYNQPQHF.